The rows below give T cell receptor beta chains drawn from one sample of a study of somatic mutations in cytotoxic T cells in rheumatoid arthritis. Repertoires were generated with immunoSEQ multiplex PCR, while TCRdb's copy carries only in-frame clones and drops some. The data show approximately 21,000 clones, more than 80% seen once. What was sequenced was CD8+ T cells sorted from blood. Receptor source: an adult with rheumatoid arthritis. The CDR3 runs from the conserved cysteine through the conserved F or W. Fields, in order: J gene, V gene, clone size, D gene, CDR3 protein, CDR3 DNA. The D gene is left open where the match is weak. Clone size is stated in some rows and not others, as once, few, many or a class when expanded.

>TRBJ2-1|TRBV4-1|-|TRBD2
CASSQEELAGVNNEQFF
TGCGCCAGCAGCCAAGAAGAACTAGCGGGAGTGAACAATGAGCAGTTCTTC
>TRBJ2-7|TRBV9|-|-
CASSSHQGAEQYF
TGTGCCAGCAGCTCTCACCAGGGTGCCGAGCAGTACTTC
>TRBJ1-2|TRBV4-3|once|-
CASSQELRAFNLNYGYTF
TGCGCCAGCAGCCAAGAACTCAGGGCCTTTAACTTGAACTATGGCTACACCTTC
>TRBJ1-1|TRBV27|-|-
CASSFTSNTEAFF
TGTGCCAGCAGTTTTACCAGTAACACTGAAGCTTTCTTT
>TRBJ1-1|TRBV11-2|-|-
CASSLTGGVNIEAFF
TGTGCCAGCAGCTTAACGGGAGGGGTTAACATTGAAGCTTTCTTT
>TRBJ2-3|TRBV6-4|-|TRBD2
CASSDSRGGDTQYF
TGTGCCAGCAGTGACTCGCGGGGGGGCGATACGCAGTATTTT
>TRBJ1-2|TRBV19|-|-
CASRFVDFNYGYTF
TGTGCCAGTAGGTTCGTCGATTTTAACTATGGCTACACCTTC
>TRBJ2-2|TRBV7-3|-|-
CASNYTDSNTGELFF
TGTGCCAGCAACTACACTGATTCGAACACCGGGGAGCTGTTTTTT
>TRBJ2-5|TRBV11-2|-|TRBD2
CASRGWGLAPQETQYF
TGTGCCAGCAGGGGATGGGGACTAGCGCCGCAAGAGACCCAGTACTTC
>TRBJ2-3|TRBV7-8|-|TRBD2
CASSLRGGADTQYF
TGTGCCAGCAGCCTTCGGGGGGGGGCAGATACGCAGTATTTT
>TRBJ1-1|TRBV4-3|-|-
CASGNGGNTEAFF
TGCGCCAGCGGGAATGGGGGGAACACTGAAGCTTTCTTT
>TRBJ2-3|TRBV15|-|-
CATSRDGHSDGRYTDTQYF
TGTGCCACCAGCAGAGATGGGCATTCAGACGGGCGGTATACAGATACGCAGTATTTT
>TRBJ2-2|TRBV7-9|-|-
CASSLDGNTGELFF
TGTGCCAGCAGTCTAGACGGGAACACCGGGGAGCTGTTTTTT
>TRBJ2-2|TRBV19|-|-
CASSRDTNTGELFF
TGTGCCAGTAGCCGGGACACCAACACCGGGGAGCTGTTTTTT
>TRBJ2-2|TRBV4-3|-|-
CASSYVLAVVNTGELFF
TGCGCCAGCAGCTACGTACTAGCCGTCGTTAACACCGGGGAGCTGTTTTTT
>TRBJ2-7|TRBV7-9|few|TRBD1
CASSKTGGAYEQYF
TGTGCCAGCAGCAAGACAGGGGGGGCCTACGAGCAGTACTTC
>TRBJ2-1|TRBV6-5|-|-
CASGDSSYNEQFF
TGTGCCAGCGGTGACAGCTCCTACAATGAGCAGTTCTTC
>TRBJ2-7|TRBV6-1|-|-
CASTEAYEQYF
TGTGCCAGCACGGAGGCCTACGAGCAGTACTTC
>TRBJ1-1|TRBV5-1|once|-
CASSLAGQMNTEAFF
TGCGCCAGCAGCCTGGCCGGGCAGATGAACACTGAAGCTTTCTTT
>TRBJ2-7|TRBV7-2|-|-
CASSLAHRPGKDIYEQYF
TGTGCCAGCAGCTTAGCACACAGACCCGGGAAAGACATTTACGAGCAGTACTTC
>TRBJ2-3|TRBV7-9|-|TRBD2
CASSRTSGGSTDTQYF
TGTGCCAGCAGCCGGACTAGCGGGGGGAGCACAGATACGCAGTATTTT
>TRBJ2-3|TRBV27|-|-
CASSLWGDTQYF
TGTGCCAGCAGTTTATGGGGAGATACGCAGTATTTT
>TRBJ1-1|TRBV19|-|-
CASSIGVNTEAFF
TGTGCCAGTAGTATTGGGGTGAACACTGAAGCTTTCTTT
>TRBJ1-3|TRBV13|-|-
CASSLGRGNTIYF
TGTGCCAGCAGCCTGGGACGTGGAAACACCATATATTTT
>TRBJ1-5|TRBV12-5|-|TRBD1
CASGLSRQGGGNQPQHF
TGTGCTAGTGGTTTGTCAAGACAGGGGGGAGGCAATCAGCCCCAGCATTTT
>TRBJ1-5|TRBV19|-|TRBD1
CASTDREDSNQPQHF
TGTGCCAGTACGGACAGGGAGGATAGCAATCAGCCCCAGCATTTT
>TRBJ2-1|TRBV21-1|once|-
CASSKEGGHPFYNEQFF
TGTGCCAGCAGCAAAGAAGGGGGACACCCGTTCTACAATGAGCAGTTCTTC
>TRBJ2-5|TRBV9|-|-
CASSTGTDGDPFQETQYF
TGTGCCAGCAGCACCGGGACGGACGGCGACCCCTTCCAAGAGACCCAGTACTTC
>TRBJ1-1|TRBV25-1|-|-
CASSESPDSSVEAFF
TGTGCCAGCAGTGAGTCACCGGACAGTTCTGTTGAAGCTTTCTTT
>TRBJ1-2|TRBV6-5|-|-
CASSYSGTYYGYTF
TGTGCCAGCAGTTACTCTGGGACATATTATGGCTACACCTTC
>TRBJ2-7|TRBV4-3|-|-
CASSQERDTYEQYF
TGCGCCAGCAGCCAAGAGCGTGATACCTACGAGCAGTACTTC
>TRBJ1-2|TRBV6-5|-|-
CASSYRAETYGYTF
TGTGCCAGCAGTTACAGGGCAGAAACCTATGGCTACACCTTC
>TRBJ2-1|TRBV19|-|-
CASSIARYNEQFF
TGTGCCAGTAGTATAGCAAGGTACAATGAGCAGTTCTTC
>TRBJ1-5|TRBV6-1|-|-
CASSASFNQPQHF
TGTGCCAGCAGCGCCAGTTTCAATCAGCCCCAGCATTTT
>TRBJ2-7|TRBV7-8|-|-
CASSQGRSSSYEQYF
TGTGCCAGCAGCCAAGGGCGGAGCTCCTCCTACGAGCAGTACTTC
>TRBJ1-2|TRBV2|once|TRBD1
CASSRDSSYYGYTF
TGTGCCAGCAGTAGGGACAGCTCTTACTATGGCTACACCTTC
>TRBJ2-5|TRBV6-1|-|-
CASSDSGIETQYF
TGTGCCAGCAGTGACTCAGGGATAGAGACCCAGTACTTC
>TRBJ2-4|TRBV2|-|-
CASSESKAKNIQYF
TGTGCCAGCAGTGAAAGTAAAGCCAAAAACATTCAGTACTTC